The 6 T cell receptor beta chains below were found in one sample sequenced in a study of response to subunit inactivated influenza vaccine. TCRdb re-analysed the RT-PCR reads in MiXCR, keeping a single row per CDR3 protein. The data show 500,000 or so distinct CDR3 sequences, approximately 11% seen once. The source material was PBMCs from blood, sampled roughly 45 days after vaccination. The receptors originated from a man aged 45-65 years who received an inactivated influenza vaccine.

This sequence joins TRBV4-1 and TRBJ2-7; TRBD1 matches at 12 bases. The germline CDR1 and CDR2 sequences are MGHRA and YSYEKL. CDR3 length equals 15 residues. After removal of 4 bases from V and 5 bases from J, the junction contained 6 bases not matched to a gene. CDR3 amino acids: CASSPGTGGADEQYF. CDR3 DNA: TGCGCCAGCAGCCCCGGGACAGGGGGCGCGGACGAGCAGTACTTC.

This sequence joins TRBV24-1 and TRBJ2-2; 9 positions agree with TRBD2. V lost 3 bases and J lost 4; bases outside the gene matches: 14. The CDR3 loop spans 19 amino acids. Germline V gives CDR1 KGHDR, CDR2 SFDVKD. The CDR3: CATSDPNLAGGPITGELFF. In DNA form, the CDR3 reads TGTGCCACCAGTGATCCGAACCTGGCGGGGGGGCCCATCACCGGGGAGCTGTTTTTT.

This clonotype was seen a few times. This rearrangement joins TRBV13 to TRBJ2-7; D is tentatively TRBD1 or TRBD2 (5 bases each). The V and J ends lost 3 bases and 0 bases respectively, with 18 bases between them. The CDR3 is made up of 17 amino acids. CDR1 and CDR2 (germline): PRHDT, FYEKMQ (reference sequence). CDR3 sequence reads: CASSFHGGPRSSYEQYF. CDR3 nucleotide sequence: TGTGCCAGCAGCTTCCATGGGGGACCAAGGAGCTCCTACGAGCAGTACTTC.

This clonotype appeared many times. The gene calls are TRBV7-9 and TRBJ2-7; TRBD1 is a possible D gene (6 bases). This CDR3 has 13 residues. Trimming left V 6 bases short and J 0 bases short, with 9 bases between. CDR1 SEHNR and CDR2 FQNEAQ come from the germline V gene (reference sequence). CDR3 amino acids: CASSYRASYEQYF. The CDR3 nucleotides are TGTGCCAGCAGTTACAGGGCCTCCTACGAGCAGTACTTC.

This clonotype has at least ten counts. This chain joins TRBV14 and TRBJ2-7; D is unresolved. The CDR3 covers 14 residues. V lost 0 bases to trimming and J lost 2 bases, with 8 bases between them. Germline loops: CDR1 SGHDN, CDR2 FVKESK. CDR3 in amino acids: CASSQDRATYEQYF. The CDR3 coding sequence is TGTGCCAGCAGCCAAGATCGGGCCACCTACGAGCAGTACTTC.

The chain couples TRBV20-1 to TRBJ1-5; the D gene is possibly TRBD1 (6 bases). Per germline, CDR1 DFQATT and CDR2 SNEGSKA (reference sequence). V was trimmed by 0 bases and J by 7 bases, leaving 13 bases between them. The CDR3 length is 14 residues. CDR3 coding DNA: TGCAGTGCTAGAGATCCACAGGGAGGACAGCCCCAGCATTTT. Translated: CSARDPQGGQPQHF.